The clone carrying this T cell receptor (beta chain) was counted many times. The antigen is undetermined. This entry comes from a study of T cells in Graves' hyperthyroidism and ophthalmopathy. General study points: Model output signaled ophthalmopathy a median about 6.3 months ahead of onset. Blood also held most thyroid clonotypes expanded beyond 0.001. Ophthalmopathy cases were set apart from stable hyperthyroidism by a 13 V-J model.

TCR beta CDR3 regions were amplified from RNA transcripts. The study used the HTBI primer set for a first-round RT-PCR of the TCR CDR3. TCRdb independently ran MiXCR on the multiplex PCR reads; one entry per CDR3 protein. The repertoire holds more than 350,000 distinct CDR3 sequences, about 17% seen once, with 34% in the top ten. The V gene end was trimmed by 6 bases and the J gene end by 8 bases; junction bases not matched to a gene: 4. This CDR3 contains 12 residues. Germline V CDR1 and CDR2: MNHNS, SASEGT. Those with hyperthyroidism were 18 to 65 years old, newly diagnosed, and ill for under 2 months.

The sequenced sample was blood. The receptor comes from a woman aged 25 to 39 with Graves' hyperthyroidism that later progressed to Graves' ophthalmopathy. The chain links TRBV6-1 to TRBJ2-5; 9 bases match TRBD1. The CDR3 protein is CASSHRGLTQYF. DNA of the CDR3: TGTGCCAGCAGCCACAGGGGGCTAACCCAGTACTTC.